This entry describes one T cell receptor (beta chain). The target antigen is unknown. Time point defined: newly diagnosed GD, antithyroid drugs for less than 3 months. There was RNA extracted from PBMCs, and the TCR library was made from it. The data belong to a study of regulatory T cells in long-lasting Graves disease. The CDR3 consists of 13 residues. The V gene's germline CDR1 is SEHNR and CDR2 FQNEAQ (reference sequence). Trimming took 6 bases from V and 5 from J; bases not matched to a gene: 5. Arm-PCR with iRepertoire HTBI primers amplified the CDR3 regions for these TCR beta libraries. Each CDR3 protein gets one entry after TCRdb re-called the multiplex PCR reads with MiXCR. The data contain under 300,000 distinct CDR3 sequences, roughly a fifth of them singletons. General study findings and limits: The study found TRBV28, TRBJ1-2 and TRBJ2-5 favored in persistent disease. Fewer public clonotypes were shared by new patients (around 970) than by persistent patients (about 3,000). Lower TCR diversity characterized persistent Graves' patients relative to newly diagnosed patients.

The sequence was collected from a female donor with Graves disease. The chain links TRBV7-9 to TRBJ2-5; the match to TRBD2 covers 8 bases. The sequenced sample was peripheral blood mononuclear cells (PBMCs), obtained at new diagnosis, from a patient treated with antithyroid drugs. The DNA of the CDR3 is TGTGCCAGCAGTTCAGGGACTAGTGAGACCCAGTACTTC. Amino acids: CASSSGTSETQYF.